This TCR beta chain was recovered during a study of neoadjuvant anti-PD-1 for oral cavity cancer. Repertoires were generated with immunoSEQ multiplex PCR, while TCRdb's copy carries only in-frame clones and drops some. The table shows around 67,000 clones, with 70% to 90% occurring only once. The CDR3 length is 14 residues. Per germline, CDR1 SNHLY and CDR2 FYNNEI. The V gene lost 2 bases and the J gene lost 6 bases, with 11 bases spanning the gap. The sample's time point: after neoadjuvant nivolumab, at surgical resection. The source was PBMCs, collected after nivolumab (anti-PD-1) treatment. This clonotype was obtained from a person aged 40 to 85 with oral cavity squamous cell carcinoma. The J gene is TRBJ2-4, the V gene TRBV2; D possibly corresponds to TRBD2 (5 bases). For the CDR3, the DNA is TGTGCCAGCAGTGAAACCGGAGGCAGAAACATTCAGTACTTC. It codes for CASSETGGRNIQYF.